Below are 13 T cell receptor beta chains sequenced from a single sample in a study of vaccination and CD4 T cells after COVID-19. CD4+ T cells that had been cultured provided DNA sequenced with the Oncomine TCR Beta short-read assay. TCRdb re-analysed the PCR reads in MiXCR, keeping a single row per CDR3 protein. Of 15,000 to 20,000 distinct CDR3 sequences in the sample, over 30% are singletons; the top ten hold more than 7.5%. Indicated treatment: approximately 10-day PBMC culture with coronavirus spike peptide pools or control peptides (ViraFEST assay). These receptors are not linked to any known antigen. Sequenced: CD4+ T cells from blood, cultured in vitro. Receptor source: a human donor who had recovered from COVID-19.

The rearrangement joins TRBV23-1 to TRBJ1-5; no definite D call. TRBV23-1 is an ORF for which the function is uncertain. V was pared by 0 bases and J by 5 bases, with 14 bases between. The CDR3 runs 16 residues. The DNA of the CDR3 is TGCGCCAGCAGTCAATCGGTGGCGAGGGATCATCAGCCCCAGCATTTT. The encoded protein is CASSQSVARDHQPQHF.

The V gene is TRBV19, the J gene TRBJ1-5; TRBD1 aligns across 7 bases. This CDR3 comprises 15 residues. Germline loops: CDR1 LNHDA, CDR2 SQIVND (reference sequence). V lost 3 bases, J lost 6 bases, and 8 bases stayed unmatched. CDR3 sequence: CASSIGGGDGQPQHF. For the CDR3, the DNA is TGTGCCAGTAGTATTGGAGGGGGCGATGGTCAGCCCCAGCATTTT.

This clonotype occurred a few times. This rearrangement joins TRBV7-9 to TRBJ1-6; D is ambiguous. Germline assignment: CDR1 SEHNR and CDR2 FQNEAQ (reference sequence). This CDR3 contains 14 residues. Deletions cut 5 bases from V and 8 bases from J, with 13 bases between. CDR3 amino acids: CASSAYVGDSPLHF. The CDR3 coding sequence is TGTGCCAGCAGCGCCTATGTCGGGGATTCACCCCTCCACTTT.

This clonotype was counted only a few times. The CDR3 loop is CASSLSVYGNQPQHF. The CDR3 DNA reads TGTGCCAGCAGTTTATCAGTGTATGGCAATCAGCCCCAGCATTTT. V and J are TRBV28 and TRBJ1-5, with D unresolved. CDR3 size: 15 residues. V was cut by 1 base and J by 2 bases, with 9 bases left in between. CDR1 and CDR2 from the germline V gene are MDHEN and SYDVKM.

A few counts support this clonotype. The chain joins TRBV27 to TRBJ2-3, with 8 bases aligning to TRBD1. CDR1 and CDR2 from the germline V gene are MNHEY and SMNVEV (reference sequence). J gave up 4 bases and V 6 bases, and 6 bases lay outside the gene matches. The CDR3 has 14 amino acids. The CDR3 region has the DNA TGTGCCAGCAGACCGGACAGGGCGGCAGATACGCAGTATTTT. Its protein is CASRPDRAADTQYF.

The V gene is TRBV11-3, the J gene TRBJ2-3; D possibly matches TRBD1 or TRBD2 (5 bases each). The CDR3 consists of 15 residues. Per the germline V gene, CDR1 is SGHNT and CDR2 is YENEEA. The V gene lost 3 bases and the J gene lost 2 bases, with 12 bases spanning the gap. The CDR3 loop reads CASSLGDHHTDTQYF. The CDR3 DNA sequence: TGTGCCAGCAGCTTGGGGGACCACCACACAGATACGCAGTATTTT.

The rearrangement joins TRBV4-2 to TRBJ2-2, with a weak D call TRBD2 (5 bases). This CDR3 comprises 16 residues. CDR1 and CDR2 from the germline V gene are LGHNA and YNFKEQ. V lost 0 bases and J lost 3, with 11 bases in between. The CDR3: CASSQDLARDTGELFF. The CDR3 DNA reads TGTGCCAGCAGCCAAGATCTAGCACGGGACACCGGGGAGCTGTTTTTT.

The chain couples TRBV28 to TRBJ1-5, with D possibly being TRBD1 (5 bases). The length of the CDR3 is 19 residues. Per germline, CDR1 MDHEN and CDR2 SYDVKM. Trimming took 1 base from V and 0 from J, leaving 19 bases between them. This CDR3 is CASSLLGPTLDYSNQPQHF. DNA of the CDR3: TGTGCCAGCAGTTTATTGGGACCAACCTTAGATTATAGCAATCAGCCCCAGCATTTT.

The chain links TRBV5-1 to TRBJ1-5; weak D call: TRBD1 (5 bases). Between the trimmed V and J ends, which lost 0 bases and 3 bases, there was a span of 10 bases. The CDR3 length is 15 residues. Germline lookup yields CDR1 SGHRS and CDR2 YFSETQ. The CDR3 sequence: CASSLGTNSNQPQHF. CDR3 coding DNA: TGCGCCAGCAGCTTGGGGACAAACTCCAATCAGCCCCAGCATTTT.

The chain combines TRBV30 with TRBJ1-2; TRBD1 agrees at 7 bases. CDR3 length equals 15 residues. Germline V gene data show CDR1 as GTSNPN and CDR2 as SVGIG (reference sequence). V lost 3 bases to trimming and J lost 2 bases; unmatched junction nucleotides: 9. The CDR3 DNA reads TGTGCCTGGAGCGTCCTACAGGGGATGAACTATGGCTACACCTTC. Its translation is CAWSVLQGMNYGYTF. Using reference TRBV30 and TRBJ1-2 for the parts outside the CDR3, the full variable domain is SQTIHQWPATLVQPVGSPLSLECTVEGTSNPNLYWYRQAAGRGLQLLFYSVGIGQISSEVPQNLSASRPQDRQFILSSKKLLLSDSGFYLCAWSVLQGMNYGYTFGSGTRLTVV.

The genes are TRBV27 and TRBJ2-2, with TRBD2 matching over 12 bases. Per the germline V gene, CDR1 is MNHEY and CDR2 is SMNVEV (reference sequence). V gave up 3 bases and J gave up 5 bases; unmatched junction bases: 4. CDR3 size: 16 residues. The CDR3 protein is CASSFWLAGGTGELFF. The CDR3 nucleotides are TGTGCCAGCAGTTTTTGGCTAGCGGGAGGGACCGGGGAGCTGTTTTTT.

This clonotype was found a few times. The chain links TRBV6-5 to TRBJ2-7; D is perhaps TRBD2 (7 bases). CDR1 MNHEY and CDR2 SVGAGI come from the germline V gene. The CDR3 is 15 residues long. Trimming removed 2 bases at V and 6 bases at J, with 17 bases between. In DNA form, the CDR3 reads TGTGCCAGCAGTTACGCCCCGGGGGGCCTAGGCGAGCAGTACTTC. Its translation: CASSYAPGGLGEQYF.

The genes are TRBV20-1 and TRBJ1-2; D unclear. The germline CDR1 and CDR2 sequences are DFQATT and SNEGSKA (reference sequence). V lost 6 bases to trimming and J lost 5 bases, with 10 bases between them. CDR3 length: 11 amino acids. The CDR3 spells CSAGSFYGYTF. The CDR3 coding sequence is TGCAGTGCAGGCAGTTTTTATGGCTACACCTTC.